This TCR beta chain was identified during a study of OX40 agonist ivuxolimab in advanced cancers. Study information: The study treated patients with ivuxolimab, an agonistic anti-OX40 (CD134) antibody.

V dropped 0 bases and J dropped 1 base, with 7 bases sitting between them. This CDR3 contains 14 residues. The germline gives CDR1 SGHAT, CDR2 FQDESV (reference sequence). Libraries were prepared by immunoSEQ multiplex PCR; TCRdb keeps only in-frame clonotypes and omits some of them. The data contain 60,000 to 100,000 clones, roughly 84% of them seen just once; the ten biggest clones take up around 0.26%. In its sample, this clone was seen once. The sequenced sample was CD4+ or CD8+ T cells sorted from blood, obtained in a trial of the OX40 agonist ivuxolimab. This chain connects TRBV11-1 to TRBJ2-7; no definite D call. This receptor was identified in an adult with an advanced solid tumor such as melanoma, head and neck, liver or kidney cancer. This CDR3 is CASSLARYSYEQYF. CDR3 DNA: TGTGCCAGCAGCTTAGCGCGATATTCCTACGAGCAGTACTTC.